The clone carrying this T cell receptor (beta chain) showed up just once. These donors, healthy bone marrow donors, were studied. 13 Jbeta primers and 60 Vbeta primers were used for the PCR. The method was immunoSEQ multiplex PCR; TCRdb's version includes in-frame clones alone and lacks a portion of them. The sample lists around 120,000 clones; around 76% were seen once. These data are taken from a study of cytomegalovirus exposure and HLA in healthy donors. V lost 4 bases to trimming and J lost 4 bases; unmatched junction nucleotides: 6. Per germline, CDR1 SGHRS and CDR2 YFSETQ. This CDR3 region has 15 residues.

Material: PBMCs. The V call is TRBV5-1, the J call TRBJ2-3; TRBD2 matches at 10 bases. This sequence originates from a man aged 55 to 70 in good health and CMV-seropositive. The CDR3 DNA is TGCGCCAGCAGCCCCTGGACTAGCGGTCCAGATACGCAGTATTTT. Translated, it gives CASSPWTSGPDTQYF.